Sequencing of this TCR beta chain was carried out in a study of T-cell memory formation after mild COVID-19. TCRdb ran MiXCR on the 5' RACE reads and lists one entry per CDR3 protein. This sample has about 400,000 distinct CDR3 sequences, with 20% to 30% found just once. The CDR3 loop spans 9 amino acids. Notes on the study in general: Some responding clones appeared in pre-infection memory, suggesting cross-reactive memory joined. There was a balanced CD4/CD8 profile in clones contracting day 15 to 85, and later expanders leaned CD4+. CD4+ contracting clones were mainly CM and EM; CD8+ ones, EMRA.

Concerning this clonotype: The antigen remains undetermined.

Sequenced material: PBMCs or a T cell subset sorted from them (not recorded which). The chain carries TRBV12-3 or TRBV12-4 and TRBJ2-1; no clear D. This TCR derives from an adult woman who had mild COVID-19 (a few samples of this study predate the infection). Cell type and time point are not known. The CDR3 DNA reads TGTGCAGACGGCGATGAGCAGTTCTTC. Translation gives CADGDEQFF.